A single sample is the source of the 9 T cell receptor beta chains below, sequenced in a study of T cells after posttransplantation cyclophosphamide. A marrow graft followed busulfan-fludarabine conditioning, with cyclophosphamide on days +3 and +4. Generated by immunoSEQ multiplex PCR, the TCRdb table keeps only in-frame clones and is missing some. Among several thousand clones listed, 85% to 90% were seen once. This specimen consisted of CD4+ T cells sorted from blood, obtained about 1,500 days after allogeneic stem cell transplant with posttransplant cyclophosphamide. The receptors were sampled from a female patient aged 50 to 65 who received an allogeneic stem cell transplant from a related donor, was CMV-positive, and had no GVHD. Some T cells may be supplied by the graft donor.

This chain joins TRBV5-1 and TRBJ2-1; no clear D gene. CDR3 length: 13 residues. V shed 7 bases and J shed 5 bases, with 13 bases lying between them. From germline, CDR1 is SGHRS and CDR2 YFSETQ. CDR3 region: CASSPVVNNEQFF. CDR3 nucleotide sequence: TGCGCCAGCTCTCCCGTAGTGAACAATGAGCAGTTCTTC. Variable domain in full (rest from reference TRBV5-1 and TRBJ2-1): KAGVTQTPRYLIKTRGQQVTLSCSPISGHRSVSWYQQTPGQGLQFLFEYFSETQRNKGNFPGRFSGRQFSNSRSEMNVSTLELGDSALYLCASSPVVNNEQFFGPGTRLTVL.

CDR3 region: CASSSFLAGEESDTQYF. The CDR3 DNA follows: TGTGCCAGCAGCTCGTTCCTAGCGGGAGAGGAGTCAGATACGCAGTATTTT. This rearrangement joins TRBV11-3 to TRBJ2-3, with 10 bases identical to TRBD2. Germline V gives CDR1 SGHNT, CDR2 YENEEA. V lost 4 bases, J lost 4 bases, and 11 bases stayed unmatched. The CDR3 extends over 17 amino acids.

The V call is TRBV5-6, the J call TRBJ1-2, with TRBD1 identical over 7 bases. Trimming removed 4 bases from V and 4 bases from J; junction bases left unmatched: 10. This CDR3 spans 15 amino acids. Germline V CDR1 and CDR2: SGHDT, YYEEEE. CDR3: CASSGTRGLIYGYTF. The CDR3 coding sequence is TGTGCCAGCAGCGGAACGAGGGGGCTCATCTATGGCTACACCTTC.

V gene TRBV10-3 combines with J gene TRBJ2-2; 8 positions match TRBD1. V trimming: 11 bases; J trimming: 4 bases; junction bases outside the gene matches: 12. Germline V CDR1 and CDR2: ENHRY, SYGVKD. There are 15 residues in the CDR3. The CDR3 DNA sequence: TGTGCCGTTACAGGGGGTACGGTTGGCACCGGGGAGCTGTTTTTT. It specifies CAVTGGTVGTGELFF.

The DNA for the CDR3 is TGTGCCATCCAGGGGGCCAGCACAGATACGCAGTATTTT. It encodes CAIQGASTDTQYF. V is TRBV10-3 and J is TRBJ2-3, with 8 bases identical to TRBD1. J lost 0 bases, V lost 8 bases, and 1 base had no gene match. The germline CDR1 and CDR2 sequences are ENHRY and SYGVKD. The CDR3 spans 13 residues.

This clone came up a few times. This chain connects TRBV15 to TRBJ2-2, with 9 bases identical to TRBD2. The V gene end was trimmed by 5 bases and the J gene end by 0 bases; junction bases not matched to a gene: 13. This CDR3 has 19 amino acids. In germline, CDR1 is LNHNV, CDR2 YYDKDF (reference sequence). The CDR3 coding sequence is TGTGCCACCAGCCAATGGTGGCTAGCGGGGAAATCGAACACCGGGGAGCTGTTTTTT. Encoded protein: CATSQWWLAGKSNTGELFF.

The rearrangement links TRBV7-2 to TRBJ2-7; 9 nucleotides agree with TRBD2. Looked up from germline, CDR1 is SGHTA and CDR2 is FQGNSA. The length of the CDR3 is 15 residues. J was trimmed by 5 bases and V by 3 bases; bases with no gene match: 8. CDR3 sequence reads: CASSFQREVRNEQYF. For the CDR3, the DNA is TGTGCCAGCAGCTTCCAGCGGGAGGTCCGTAACGAGCAGTACTTC. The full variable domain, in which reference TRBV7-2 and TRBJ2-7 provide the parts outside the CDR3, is GAGVSQSPSNKVTEKGKDVELRCDPISGHTALYWYRQSLGQGLEFLIYFQGNSAPDKSGLPSDRFSAERTGGSVSTLTIQRTQQEDSAVYLCASSFQREVRNEQYFGPGTRLTVT.

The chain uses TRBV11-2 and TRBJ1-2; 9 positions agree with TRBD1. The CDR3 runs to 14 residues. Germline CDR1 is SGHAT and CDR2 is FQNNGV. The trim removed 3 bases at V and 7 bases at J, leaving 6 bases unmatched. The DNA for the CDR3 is TGTGCCAGCAGCTTGGGACAGGGAGAGGTTGGCTACACCTTC. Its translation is CASSLGQGEVGYTF.

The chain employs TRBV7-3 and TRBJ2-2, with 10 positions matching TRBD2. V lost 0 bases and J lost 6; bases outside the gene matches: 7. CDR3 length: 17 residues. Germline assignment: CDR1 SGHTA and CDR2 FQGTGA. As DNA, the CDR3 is TGTGCCAGCAGCTTAACCCCTAGCGGGAGAGGTCCCGGGGAGCTGTTTTTT. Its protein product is CASSLTPSGRGPGELFF.